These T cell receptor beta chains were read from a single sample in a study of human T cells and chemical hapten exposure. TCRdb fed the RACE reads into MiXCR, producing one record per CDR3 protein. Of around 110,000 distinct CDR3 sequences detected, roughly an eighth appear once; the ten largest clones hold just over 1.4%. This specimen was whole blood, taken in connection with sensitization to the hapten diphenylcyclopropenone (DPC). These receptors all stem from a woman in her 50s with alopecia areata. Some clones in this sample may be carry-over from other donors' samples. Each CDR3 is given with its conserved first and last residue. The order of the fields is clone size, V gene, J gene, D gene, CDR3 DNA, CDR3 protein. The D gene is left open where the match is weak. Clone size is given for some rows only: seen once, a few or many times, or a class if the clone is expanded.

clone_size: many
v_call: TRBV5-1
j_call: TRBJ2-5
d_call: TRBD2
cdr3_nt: TGCGCCAGCAGCTTGACTAGCGGCCAAGAGACCCAGTACTTC
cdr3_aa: CASSLTSGQETQYF

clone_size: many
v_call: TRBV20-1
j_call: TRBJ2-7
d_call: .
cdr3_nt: TGCAGTGCCCACCGGGACTCGTATCCCTACGAGCAGTACTTC
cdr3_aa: CSAHRDSYPYEQYF

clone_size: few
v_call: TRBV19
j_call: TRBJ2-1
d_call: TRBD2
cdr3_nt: TGTGCCAGTAGTATTTTTAGTCCCCTCACTAGCGGGAGGTACAATGAGCAGTTCTTC
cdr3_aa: CASSIFSPLTSGRYNEQFF

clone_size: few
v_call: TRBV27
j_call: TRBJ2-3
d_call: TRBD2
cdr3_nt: TGTGCCAGCAGTCGAGACGGACTAGCGGGAAATTACGGGTATTTT
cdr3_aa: CASSRDGLAGNYGYF

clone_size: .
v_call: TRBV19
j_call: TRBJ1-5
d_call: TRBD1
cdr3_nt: TGTGCCAGTAGTTTCGGACAGGGGGTTCGCAATCAGCCCCAGCATTTT
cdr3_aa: CASSFGQGVRNQPQHF

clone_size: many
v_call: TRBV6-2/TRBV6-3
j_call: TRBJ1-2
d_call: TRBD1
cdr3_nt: TGTGCCAGCAGCCACTATGGACAGGAAACCAACTATGGCTACACCTTC
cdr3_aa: CASSHYGQETNYGYTF

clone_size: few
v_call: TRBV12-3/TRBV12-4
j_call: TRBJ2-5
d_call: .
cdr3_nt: TGTGCCAGCAGTCCAGGAAGCGGCCTCCCGGAGACCCAGTACTTC
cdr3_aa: CASSPGSGLPETQYF

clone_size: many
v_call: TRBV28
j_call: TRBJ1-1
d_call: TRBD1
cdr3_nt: TGTGCCAGCAGGTTACAGGGGTCGGGCGGCTCGAACACTGAAGCTTTCTTT
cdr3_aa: CASRLQGSGGSNTEAFF

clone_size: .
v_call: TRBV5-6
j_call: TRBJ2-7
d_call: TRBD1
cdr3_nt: TGTGCCAGCAGCAAATTGGGAGACAGGGGGAAAGCAGAGCAGTACTTC
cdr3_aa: CASSKLGDRGKAEQYF

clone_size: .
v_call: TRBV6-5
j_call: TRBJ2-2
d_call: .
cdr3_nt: TGTGCCAGCAGCCCCGGGGTAGCGGAATCCACCGGGGAGCTGTTTTTT
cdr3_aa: CASSPGVAESTGELFF

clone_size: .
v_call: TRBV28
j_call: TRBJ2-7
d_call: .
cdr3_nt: TGTGCCAGCAGTTTACGTCGGTCCGAGCAGTACTTC
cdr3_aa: CASSLRRSEQYF

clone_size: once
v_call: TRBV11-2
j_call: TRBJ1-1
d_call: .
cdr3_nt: TGTGCCAGCAGAACAATGGGTCTAGGAAACACTGAAGCTTTCTTT
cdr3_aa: CASRTMGLGNTEAFF

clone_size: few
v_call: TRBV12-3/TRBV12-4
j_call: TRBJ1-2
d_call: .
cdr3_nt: TGTGCCAGCAGTATAACAGGAGGAGGCTACACCTTC
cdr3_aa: CASSITGGGYTF

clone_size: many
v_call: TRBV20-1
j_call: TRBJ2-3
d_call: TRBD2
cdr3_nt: TGCAGTGCTAGAGGGGGACTACCCAGTGGGGCGCAGTATTTT
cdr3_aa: CSARGGLPSGAQYF

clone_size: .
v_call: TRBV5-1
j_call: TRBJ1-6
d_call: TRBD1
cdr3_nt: TGCGCCAGCAGCCCATTTGGACAGGTGGTTAATTCACCCCTCCACTTT
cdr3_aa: CASSPFGQVVNSPLHF

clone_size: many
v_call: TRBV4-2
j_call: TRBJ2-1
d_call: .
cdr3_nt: TGTGCCAGCAGCCAAGTAGGGAGGAGCTCCTACAATGAGCAGTTCTTC
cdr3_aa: CASSQVGRSSYNEQFF

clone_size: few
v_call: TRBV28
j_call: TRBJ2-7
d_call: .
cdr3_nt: TGTGCCAGCAGTTCGAGGGGGAAGTGGTACGAGCAGTACTTC
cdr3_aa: CASSSRGKWYEQYF

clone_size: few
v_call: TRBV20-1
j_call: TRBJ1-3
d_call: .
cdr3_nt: TGCAGTGCTCCGAGCTCTGGAAACACCATATATTTT
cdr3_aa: CSAPSSGNTIYF

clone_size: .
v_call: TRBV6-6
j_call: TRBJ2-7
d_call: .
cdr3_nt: TGTGCCAGCAGTACCTCCCTTTCGGGGTACGAGCAGTACTTC
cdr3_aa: CASSTSLSGYEQYF

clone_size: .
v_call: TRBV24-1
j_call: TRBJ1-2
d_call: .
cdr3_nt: TGTGCCACCAGTGACCCAACGACAGCTAACTATGGCTACACCTTC
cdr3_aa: CATSDPTTANYGYTF

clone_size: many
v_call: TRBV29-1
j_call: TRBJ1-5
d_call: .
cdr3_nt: TGCAGCGTTGCGGGGGGTAGCAATCAGCCCCAGCATTTT
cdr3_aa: CSVAGGSNQPQHF

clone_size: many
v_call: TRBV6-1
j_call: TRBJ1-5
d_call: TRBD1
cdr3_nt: TGTGCCAGCAGTGAGAGGGGGCGCGGCAATCAGCCCCAGCATTTT
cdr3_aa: CASSERGRGNQPQHF

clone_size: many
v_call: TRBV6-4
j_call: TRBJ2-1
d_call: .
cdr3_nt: TGTGCCAGCAGTGACAAGTCGGGGGCCGTCGATGAGCAGTTCTTC
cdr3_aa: CASSDKSGAVDEQFF

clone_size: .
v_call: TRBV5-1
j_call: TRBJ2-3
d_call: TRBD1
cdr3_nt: TGCGCCAGCAGCTTGGCGGCACAGGGGGCATCAGATACGCAGTATTTT
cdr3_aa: CASSLAAQGASDTQYF

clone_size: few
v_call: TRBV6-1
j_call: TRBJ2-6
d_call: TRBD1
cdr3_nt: TGTGCCAGTCCGGGACAGGCGAACTCTGGGGCCAACGTCCTGACTTTC
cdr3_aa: CASPGQANSGANVLTF

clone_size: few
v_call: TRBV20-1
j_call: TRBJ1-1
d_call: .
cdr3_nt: TGCAGTGCTAGAGGGTGGGGTGAAGCTTTCTTT
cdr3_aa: CSARGWGEAFF

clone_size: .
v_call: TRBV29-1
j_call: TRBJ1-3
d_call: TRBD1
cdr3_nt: TGCAGCGCATGGAGACAGGGAACCATATATTTT
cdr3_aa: CSAWRQGTIYF

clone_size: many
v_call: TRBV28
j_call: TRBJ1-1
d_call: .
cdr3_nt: TGTGCCAGCAGTTTAAGACTCACTGAAGCTTTCTTT
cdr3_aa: CASSLRLTEAFF

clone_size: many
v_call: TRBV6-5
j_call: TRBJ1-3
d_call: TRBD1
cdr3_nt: TGTGCCAGCAGTTACCATGCGAACAGGGGATCCAGAAACACCATATATTTT
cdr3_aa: CASSYHANRGSRNTIYF

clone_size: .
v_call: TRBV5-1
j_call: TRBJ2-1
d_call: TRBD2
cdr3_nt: TGCGCCAGCAGCCTCGGACTAGCGGGGGGATCATACAATGAGCAGTTCTTC
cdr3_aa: CASSLGLAGGSYNEQFF

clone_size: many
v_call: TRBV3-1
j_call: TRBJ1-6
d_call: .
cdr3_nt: TGTGCCAGCAGCCTAGGGGGGACCTCGGCAGCCCTCCACTTT
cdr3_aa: CASSLGGTSAALHF

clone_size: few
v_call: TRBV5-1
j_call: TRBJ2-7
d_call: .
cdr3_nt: TGCGCCAGCAGCTGGAGCTTAGGTTCCTACGAGCAGTACTTC
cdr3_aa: CASSWSLGSYEQYF

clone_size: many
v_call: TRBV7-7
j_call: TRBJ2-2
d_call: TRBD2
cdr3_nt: TGTGCTAGCGCGAGCGGGGGAAGCGGCACCGGGGAGCTGTTTTTT
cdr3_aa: CASASGGSGTGELFF

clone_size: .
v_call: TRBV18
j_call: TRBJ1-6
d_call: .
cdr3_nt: TGTGCCAGCACTCCGGGACTGAATAATTCACCCCTCCACTTT
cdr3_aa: CASTPGLNNSPLHF

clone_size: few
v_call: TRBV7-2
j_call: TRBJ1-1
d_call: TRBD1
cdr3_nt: TGTGCCAGCAGCTCCCAGGGGGGATGGAACACTGAAGCTTTCTTT
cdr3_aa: CASSSQGGWNTEAFF

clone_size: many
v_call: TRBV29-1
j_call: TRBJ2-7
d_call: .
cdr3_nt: TGCAGCGTCCAAAGCCAACCGGGACACTTGACCGCCGAGCAGTACTTC
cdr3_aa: CSVQSQPGHLTAEQYF

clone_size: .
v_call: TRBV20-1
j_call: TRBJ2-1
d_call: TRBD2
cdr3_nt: TGCAGTGCGTTACGCGGGACTAGCGGGAGCAATGAGCAGTTCTTC
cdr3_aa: CSALRGTSGSNEQFF

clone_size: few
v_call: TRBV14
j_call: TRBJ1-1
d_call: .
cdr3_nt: TGTGCCAGCAGCCAAGACACCTACACTGAAGCTTTCTTT
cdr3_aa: CASSQDTYTEAFF

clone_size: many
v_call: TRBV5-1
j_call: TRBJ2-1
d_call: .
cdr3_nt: TGCGCCAGCAGCCTTGGGCCATATGAGCAGTTCTTC
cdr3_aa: CASSLGPYEQFF

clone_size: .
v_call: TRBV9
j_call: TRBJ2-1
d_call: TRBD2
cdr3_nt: TGTGCCAGCAGCCCATCGCCGGGAGGGCCATCCTACAATGAGCAGTTCTTC
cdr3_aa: CASSPSPGGPSYNEQFF

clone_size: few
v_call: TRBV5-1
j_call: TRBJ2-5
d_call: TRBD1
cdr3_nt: TGCGCCAGCAGCTCGGGACAGAAAGAGACCCAGTACTTC
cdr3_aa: CASSSGQKETQYF

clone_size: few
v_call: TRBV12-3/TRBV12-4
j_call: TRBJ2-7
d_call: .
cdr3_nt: TGTGCCAGCACCCAAAACAGGGCTTCGTCGGGTGAGCAGTACTTC
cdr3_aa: CASTQNRASSGEQYF

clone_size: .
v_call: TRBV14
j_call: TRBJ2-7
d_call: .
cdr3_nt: TGTGCCAGCAGCCAATTCACGTCCTGGCGGAATACCTACGAGCAGTACTTC
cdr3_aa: CASSQFTSWRNTYEQYF

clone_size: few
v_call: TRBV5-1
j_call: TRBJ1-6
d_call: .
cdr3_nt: TGCGCCAGCAGCCAGCTCGGGGCCTATTATAATTCACCCCTCCACTTT
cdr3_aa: CASSQLGAYYNSPLHF

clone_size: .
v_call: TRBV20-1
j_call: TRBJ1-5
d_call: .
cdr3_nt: TGCAGTGCTAGACAGGGCTCCTATAGCAATCAGCCCCAGCATTTT
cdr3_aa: CSARQGSYSNQPQHF

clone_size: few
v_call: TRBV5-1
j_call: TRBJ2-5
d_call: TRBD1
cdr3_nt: TGCGCCAGCAGCCCCGAGACAGGGACAGAGACCCAGTACTTC
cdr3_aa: CASSPETGTETQYF

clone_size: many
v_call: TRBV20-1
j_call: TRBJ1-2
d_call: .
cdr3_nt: TGCAGTGCTAGAGCGCCCGGGCAGGCGGAATATGGCTACACCTTC
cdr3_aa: CSARAPGQAEYGYTF

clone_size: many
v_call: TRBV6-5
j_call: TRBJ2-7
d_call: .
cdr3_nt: TGTGCCAGCAGTCCAAGCCGGCGTGGCGCATCCTACGAGCAGTACTTC
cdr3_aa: CASSPSRRGASYEQYF

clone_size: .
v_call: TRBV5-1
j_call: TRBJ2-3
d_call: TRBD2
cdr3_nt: TGCGCCAGCAGCTTGGTAGCGGGACCAGATACGCAGTATTTT
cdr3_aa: CASSLVAGPDTQYF

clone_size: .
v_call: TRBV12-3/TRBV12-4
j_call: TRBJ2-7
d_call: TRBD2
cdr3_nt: TGTGCCAGCACTTTGGGAGGGCCGGACGAGCAGTACTTC
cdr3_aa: CASTLGGPDEQYF